These 10 T cell receptor beta chains share one sample of origin, sequenced in a study of technical replicates of blood from several donors. This table comes from immunoSEQ multiplex PCR, and its TCRdb copy is limited to in-frame clones, with some not included. This table has tens of thousands of clones, 92% appearing once. Sequencing used T cells isolated from PBMCs. The receptor source for this set is a human donor in good health.

V and J are TRBV19 and TRBJ1-1; D may be TRBD1 (6 bases). The CDR3 consists of 14 residues. Germline loops: CDR1 LNHDA, CDR2 SQIVND (reference sequence). Trimming left V 3 bases short and J 2 bases short, with 10 bases between. Written as DNA, the CDR3 is TGTGCCAGTAGTATCGGGACACTAAACACTGAAGCTTTCTTT. It specifies CASSIGTLNTEAFF.

The chain is built from TRBV18 and TRBJ1-1, with 7 bases lining up with TRBD1. Per germline, CDR1 KGHSH and CDR2 LQKENI. This CDR3 spans 16 amino acids. J gave up 1 base and V 5 bases, and 10 bases lay outside the gene matches. The CDR3 loop is CASSITGALKNTEAFF. The CDR3 coding sequence is TGTGCCAGCTCAATAACAGGGGCCTTAAAGAACACTGAAGCTTTCTTT.

The gene calls are TRBV19 and TRBJ1-5; D is possibly TRBD1 (6 bases). Between the trimmed V and J ends, which lost 4 bases and 6 bases, there was a span of 19 bases. Germline V gives CDR1 LNHDA, CDR2 SQIVND (reference sequence). The CDR3 is 16 residues long. CDR3 sequence (DNA): TGTGCCAGTAGTACCACCACGACAGGTCTGGGTCAGCCCCAGCATTTT. Its translation: CASSTTTTGLGQPQHF.

The chain couples TRBV10-1 to TRBJ1-6; the D gene is possibly TRBD1 (5 bases). Trimming took off 6 bases at V and 3 bases at J, with 6 bases between the two ends. Germline-derived CDR1 and CDR2 are WNHNN and SYGVQD (reference sequence). The length of the CDR3 is 13 residues. The CDR3: CASRQDYNSPLHF. Written as DNA, the CDR3 is TGCGCCAGCAGACAGGACTATAATTCACCCCTCCACTTT.

For the CDR3, the DNA is TGTGCCAGCAGCCACGCCGAGACTACAGGGGAGTACGAGCAGTACTTC. Translating it yields CASSHAETTGEYEQYF. The rearrangement links TRBV7-9 to TRBJ2-7, with TRBD1 matching over 7 bases. CDR3 length: 16 amino acids. V trimming: 5 bases; J trimming: 4 bases; junction bases outside the gene matches: 14. Germline V gene data show CDR1 as SEHNR and CDR2 as FQNEAQ (reference sequence).

The V gene is TRBV29-1, the J gene TRBJ2-2, with D possibly TRBD2 on 6 matching bases. The germline gives CDR1 SQVTM, CDR2 ANQGSEA. The CDR3 has 16 residues. The V end lost 4 bases, the J end lost 6 bases, and 21 bases lay between the germline ends. This CDR3 reads CSVVFRESINPGELFF. Written as DNA, the CDR3 is TGCAGCGTTGTTTTTCGGGAGTCCATCAACCCCGGGGAGCTGTTTTTT.

The chain joins TRBV7-9 to TRBJ1-1; unclear D gene. Trimming removed 1 base from V and 0 bases from J, with 9 bases in between. Germline V gene sequence: CDR1 SEHNR, CDR2 FQNEAQ (reference sequence). The CDR3 is made up of 15 amino acids. This CDR3 is CASSLGEEMNTEAFF. In nucleotides, the CDR3 is TGTGCCAGCAGCTTAGGAGAGGAGATGAACACTGAAGCTTTCTTT.

This chain connects TRBV28 to TRBJ2-1; TRBD2 matches at 8 bases. CDR3 length equals 14 residues. The germline CDR1 and CDR2 sequences are MDHEN and SYDVKM. V was clipped by 5 bases and J by 4 bases; unmatched bases: 4. The CDR3 region is CASSAGGGYNEQFF. In DNA, the CDR3 is TGTGCCAGCAGTGCGGGGGGAGGTTACAATGAGCAGTTCTTC.

The CDR3 nucleotides read TGCGCCAGCAGCCTCGTCGGACTAGCGGGTACCTACAATGAGCAGTTCTTC. This sequence encodes CASSLVGLAGTYNEQFF. This chain uses TRBV5-1 with TRBJ2-1; 11 bases agree with TRBD2. The CDR3 is 17 amino acids. V was pared by 4 bases and J by 2 bases, with 8 bases of the junction left unmatched. Germline values: CDR1 SGHRS, CDR2 YFSETQ.

The chain links TRBV27 to TRBJ2-7, with 13 positions matching TRBD2. Unmatched junction bases numbered 4, after V lost 3 bases and J lost 5 bases. CDR1 is MNHEY, CDR2 SMNVEV, per germline (reference sequence). This CDR3 has 15 residues. CDR3 loop: CASSFRTSGSDEQYF. As DNA, the CDR3 is TGTGCCAGCAGTTTTCGGACTAGCGGGAGCGACGAGCAGTACTTC.